The subject of this entry is one T cell receptor (beta chain). The entry originates in a study of T cell changes during pregnancy in multiple sclerosis. V was pared by 4 bases and J by 2 bases, with 6 bases of the junction left unmatched. The CDR3 has 16 amino acids. The germline CDR1 and CDR2 sequences are SGHNT and YYREEE (reference sequence). Method: immunoSEQ multiplex PCR; TCRdb's copy keeps in-frame clones and lacks some. The data hold over 45,000 clones, with 88% observed a single time. Sequences were derived from CD4+ T cells from peripheral blood mononuclear cells, sampled in the second trimester of pregnancy. This sequence joins TRBV5-4 and TRBJ2-3, with 11 bases lining up with TRBD2. The TCR was taken from a female donor with multiple sclerosis, enrolled in a pregnancy study. This CDR3 reads CASSAGLAGPTDTQYF. The CDR3 nucleotides read TGTGCCAGCAGCGCCGGACTAGCGGGCCCCACAGATACGCAGTATTTT.